The 27 T cell receptor beta chains listed next were all sequenced from one sample in a study of shared clonotypes between healthy human individuals. TCRdb's copy holds only in-frame clones and misses some; the assay was immunoSEQ multiplex PCR. This sample has about 2 million clones, with 95% found just once. The sequencing sample was made of naive CD4+ T cells sorted from blood. Described subset: CD45RA+ positively selected. Source of these receptors: a man between 18 and 29 years old in good health.

On this clone itself: Other DNA sequences within the sample encode an identical CDR3. This chain uses TRBV6-1 with TRBJ1-4; tentatively, D is TRBD1 (6 bases). This CDR3 has 13 amino acids. V was clipped by 6 bases and J by 4 bases, with 9 bases between them. Germline lookup yields CDR1 MNHNS and CDR2 SASEGT. CDR3 region: CASRQGFNEKLFF. CDR3 nucleotides: TGTGCCAGCAGACAGGGATTTAATGAAAAACTGTTTTTT.

This clone was seen once. The rearrangement links TRBV30 to TRBJ2-2, with 10 bases matching TRBD2. This CDR3 contains 13 residues. Per the germline V gene, CDR1 is GTSNPN and CDR2 is SVGIG (reference sequence). V was clipped by 3 bases and J by 7 bases; unmatched bases: 2. The CDR3 here is CAWRLAGVGELFF. For the CDR3, the DNA is TGTGCCTGGAGGCTAGCGGGAGTCGGGGAGCTGTTTTTT.

V and J are TRBV19 and TRBJ2-3, with 8 bases aligning to TRBD2. V lost 5 bases, J lost 0 bases, and 7 bases stayed unmatched. The germline V gene has CDR1 LNHDA and CDR2 SQIVND (reference sequence). The CDR3 covers 16 residues. The CDR3 coding sequence is TGTGCCAGTAGTGGGACTAGAGCGGCTAGCACAGATACGCAGTATTTT. Protein: CASSGTRAASTDTQYF.

To note about this clone: The same CDR3 arises from other DNA sequences in this sample as well. V gene TRBV10-2 combines with J gene TRBJ2-1, with D perhaps TRBD1 (6 bases). Germline loops: CDR1 WSHSY, CDR2 SAAADI. Trimming left V 5 bases short and J 3 bases short, with 8 bases between. The CDR3 covers 13 residues. CDR3 region: CASSRTDYNEQFF. The CDR3 coding sequence is TGCGCCAGCAGTAGGACAGACTACAATGAGCAGTTCTTC.

The chain uses TRBV7-2 and TRBJ2-4; 8 positions agree with TRBD2. J gave up 2 bases and V 5 bases, and 8 bases lay outside the gene matches. CDR3 length: 16 amino acids. From germline, CDR1 is SGHTA and CDR2 FQGNSA. DNA for the CDR3: TGTGCCAGCAGCCTAAGCGGGAGCGGAACCAAAAACATTCAGTACTTC. Translation gives CASSLSGSGTKNIQYF.

This rearrangement joins TRBV4-1 to TRBJ2-2; 8 nucleotides agree with TRBD1. The CDR3 is 15 residues long. Germline CDR1 reads MGHRA; CDR2 reads YSYEKL. V was clipped by 3 bases and J by 7 bases; unmatched bases: 7. CDR3 sequence (DNA): TGCGCCAGCAGCCAGGCGGACAGGGTTGGCGGGGAGCTGTTTTTT. It specifies CASSQADRVGGELFF.

This clone was counted a single time. The V and J genes are TRBV5-1 and TRBJ1-4; D is ambiguous. This CDR3 is 15 amino acids long. In germline, CDR1 is SGHRS, CDR2 YFSETQ. The germline V and J ends were trimmed by 2 bases and 0 bases, with 8 bases remaining between them. CDR3 coding DNA: TGCGCCAGCAGCTTACAGACTGCAACTAATGAAAAACTGTTTTTT. It specifies CASSLQTATNEKLFF.

V gene TRBV19 combines with J gene TRBJ1-2; 8 bases are shared with TRBD1. With V trimmed by 1 base and J by 8 bases, 3 bases remained unmatched. CDR1 and CDR2 from the germline V gene are LNHDA and SQIVND (reference sequence). The CDR3 consists of 13 residues. The CDR3 is CASSIAGGTGYTF. As DNA, the CDR3 is TGTGCCAGTAGTATAGCAGGGGGCACCGGCTACACCTTC.

The chain is built from TRBV30 and TRBJ1-1; possibly TRBD1 for D (5 bases). V lost 3 bases and J lost 2, with 16 bases in between. This CDR3 is built from 15 residues. The germline V gene has CDR1 GTSNPN and CDR2 SVGIG (reference sequence). The chain's CDR3 is CAWRGEGLKNTEAFF. The DNA of the CDR3 is TGTGCCTGGAGGGGGGAGGGCCTAAAAAACACTGAAGCTTTCTTT.

CDR3 coding DNA: TGCGCCAGCAGCTGGGAGGGACAGGATAATTCACCCCTCCACTTT. Translating it yields CASSWEGQDNSPLHF. This sequence joins TRBV5-1 and TRBJ1-6, with TRBD1 matching over 8 bases. Per the germline V gene, CDR1 is SGHRS and CDR2 is YFSETQ. With V trimmed by 3 bases and J by 5 bases, 4 bases remained unmatched. The CDR3 runs to 15 residues.

The chain couples TRBV6-1 to TRBJ1-2; D uncertain. CDR3 size: 12 residues. CDR1 and CDR2 from the germline V gene are MNHNS and SASEGT. The ends were cut back, 1 base at V and 8 bases at J, with 8 bases in the middle. In DNA form, the CDR3 reads TGTGCCAGCAGTGAAGTTTTAAGGGGCTACACCTTC. Its protein is CASSEVLRGYTF.

The genes are TRBV28 and TRBJ1-2, with a tentative D call TRBD1 (5 bases). This CDR3 has 14 amino acids. The V gene lost 7 bases and the J gene lost 4 bases, with 16 bases spanning the gap. Germline CDR1 is MDHEN and CDR2 is SYDVKM. CDR3 region: CASNDPVGAYGYTF. CDR3 nucleotides: TGTGCCAGCAACGACCCTGTCGGGGCCTATGGCTACACCTTC.

The chain employs TRBV30 and TRBJ2-3; the D gene is possibly TRBD2 (6 bases). The V gene lost 3 bases and the J gene lost 3 bases, with 16 bases spanning the gap. CDR1 and CDR2 (germline): GTSNPN, SVGIG (reference sequence). The CDR3 length is 15 residues. The CDR3: CAWSPGVRGTDTQYF. The CDR3 nucleotides read TGTGCCTGGAGCCCGGGGGTGCGGGGTACAGATACGCAGTATTTT.

This chain links TRBV10-1 with TRBJ2-1, with D tentatively TRBD2 (5 bases). The V gene lost 2 bases and the J gene lost 2 bases, with 13 bases spanning the gap. CDR1 is WNHNN, CDR2 SYGVQD, per germline (reference sequence). CDR3 size: 16 residues. The CDR3 here is CASSEGLASPYNEQFF. CDR3 bases: TGCGCCAGCAGTGAGGGGCTAGCCAGCCCCTACAATGAGCAGTTCTTC.

This clone appeared a single time. The V and J genes are TRBV18 and TRBJ1-2; TRBD1 matches at 10 bases. After removal of 3 bases from V and 3 bases from J, the junction contained 7 bases not matched to a gene. This CDR3 spans 16 amino acids. Germline loops: CDR1 KGHSH, CDR2 LQKENI. The CDR3, as DNA: TGTGCCAGCTCACCCGCGACAGGGGGCGCGCACTATGGCTACACCTTC. The encoded protein is CASSPATGGAHYGYTF. Full variable domain (outside the CDR3, taken from reference TRBV18 and TRBJ1-2): NAGVMQNPRHLVRRRGQEARLRCSPMKGHSHVYWYRQLPEEGLKFMVYLQKENIIDESGMPKERFSAEFPKEGPSILRIQQVVRGDSAAYFCASSPATGGAHYGYTFGSGTRLTVV.

V and J are TRBV28 and TRBJ2-1, with D hard to call. V was shortened by 6 bases and J by 12 bases, with 15 bases between the two germline ends. CDR1 is MDHEN and CDR2 is SYDVKM in the germline V gene. This CDR3 has 12 residues. Here the CDR3 reads CASSPQVGGQFF. CDR3 nucleotides: TGTGCCAGCAGCCCTCAAGTGGGTGGGCAGTTCTTC.

The rearrangement uses TRBV7-2 and TRBJ2-1; 11 nucleotides line up with TRBD2. CDR3 size: 14 residues. After removal of 5 bases from V and 12 bases from J, the junction contained 9 bases not matched to a gene. Germline CDR1 reads SGHTA; CDR2 reads FQGNSA. The CDR3 DNA reads TGTGCCAGCAGCCCTACTAGCGGGAGAAGTACGCAGTTCTTC. Translation gives CASSPTSGRSTQFF.

V gene TRBV11-2 combines with J gene TRBJ2-5, with 11 bases matching TRBD1. The J call may be faulty, since TRBJ2-7 better matches the DNA end. Germline V gene data show CDR1 as SGHAT and CDR2 as FQNNGV. This CDR3 has 16 residues. The DNA of the CDR3 is TGTGCCAGCAGCTTAGATCTGGGGACAGGGGGGCACGAGCAGTACTTC. This sequence encodes CASSLDLGTGGHEQYF.

This clone was seen once. The chain couples TRBV6-6 to TRBJ2-7; TRBD1 matches 7 bases. The CDR3 is 14 residues long. Germline V gene sequence: CDR1 MNHNY, CDR2 SVGAGI (reference sequence). Unmatched junction bases numbered 8, after V lost 5 bases and J lost 4 bases. The CDR3 DNA follows: TGTGCCAGCAGTGAGCCGACAGGGTATTACGAGCAGTACTTC. As protein: CASSEPTGYYEQYF.

The chain combines TRBV5-1 with TRBJ1-4; D is perhaps TRBD1 (5 bases). Germline-derived CDR1 and CDR2 are SGHRS and YFSETQ. V was clipped by 0 bases and J by 3 bases, with 12 bases between them. There are 16 residues in the CDR3. In nucleotides, the CDR3 is TGCGCCAGCAGCTTGGCCGGGGGGAAGGCTAATGAAAAACTGTTTTTT. Translating it yields CASSLAGGKANEKLFF.

The chain links TRBV9 to TRBJ1-2; D not resolved. Trimming removed 5 bases from V and 8 bases from J, with 16 bases in between. CDR1 is SGDLS, CDR2 YYNGEE, per germline. This CDR3 spans 13 amino acids. CDR3 in DNA: TGTGCCAGCAGTCTAGGAGGGTCGTACGGCTACACCTTC. This encodes CASSLGGSYGYTF.

The chain recombines TRBV7-2 with TRBJ2-1; 10 nucleotides line up with TRBD1. CDR3 length equals 15 residues. Germline CDR1 reads SGHTA; CDR2 reads FQGNSA. After removal of 2 bases from V and 7 bases from J, the junction contained 5 bases not matched to a gene. The CDR3 DNA reads as TGTGCCAGCAGCTTAAGGACAGGGGGTAGGAATGAGCAGTTCTTC. Protein sequence: CASSLRTGGRNEQFF.

The chain carries TRBV4-3 and TRBJ2-2; 11 bases map to TRBD2. J lost 0 bases, V lost 0 bases, and 0 bases had no gene match. This CDR3 contains 17 residues. CDR1 is LGHNA and CDR2 is YSLEER in the germline V gene. CDR3 amino acids: CASSQDSGRANTGELFF. The CDR3, as DNA: TGCGCCAGCAGCCAAGATAGCGGGAGGGCGAACACCGGGGAGCTGTTTTTT.

The genes are TRBV28 and TRBJ1-4, with D unresolved. The CDR3 runs 13 residues. From germline, CDR1 is MDHEN and CDR2 SYDVKM. The V and J ends lost 6 bases and 3 bases respectively, with 8 bases between them. The CDR3 loop is CASRLSANEKLFF. CDR3 DNA sequence: TGTGCCAGCAGGTTGTCGGCTAATGAAAAACTGTTTTTT.

Details on this clone: Germline is not matched at one junction end, which may reflect a read error. J is TRBJ2-5 and V is TRBV7-7, with TRBD2 identical over 8 bases. The V gene's germline CDR1 is SSHAT and CDR2 FNYEAQ (reference sequence). The CDR3 has 15 amino acids. The CDR3 loop is CASSLELAGWETQYF. The CDR3 coding sequence is TGTGCTAGCAGCTTAGAGTTAGCGGGATGGGAGACCCAGTACTTC.

This chain connects TRBV7-3 to TRBJ2-1; either TRBD1 or TRBD2 may fit D (5 bases each). The CDR3 sequence is 16 residues long. The germline V gene encodes CDR1 SGHTA and CDR2 FQGTGA. Trimming took off 3 bases at V and 0 bases at J, with 12 bases between the two ends. CDR3 in amino acids: CASSFGRDGSYNEQFF. The CDR3 DNA is TGTGCCAGCAGCTTCGGAAGGGACGGCTCCTACAATGAGCAGTTCTTC.

This clone showed up just once. This chain links TRBV2 with TRBJ2-3; 9 bases align to TRBD2. The CDR3 totals 15 residues. After removal of 4 bases from V and 5 bases from J, the junction contained 7 bases not matched to a gene. The germline CDR1 and CDR2 sequences are SNHLY and FYNNEI. In DNA form, the CDR3 reads TGTGCCAGCAGTGCGGCGGGGGGGCCGGGAGATACGCAGTATTTT. Protein: CASSAAGGPGDTQYF.